The 22 T cell receptor beta chains below all came from one sample that was sequenced in a study of blood T cell repertoires in COVID-19. Assay used: immunoSEQ multiplex PCR; TCRdb lists only in-frame clones, some missing. The sample includes around 110,000 clones, 88% of them seen just once. Sequencing input: peripheral blood. The receptors come from a man aged 45-60 years with active or convalescent COVID-19.

The CDR3 loop reads CASSERPNEKLFF. The CDR3, as DNA: TGTGCCAGCAGTGAGCGTCCTAATGAAAAACTGTTTTTT. The rearrangement uses TRBV25-1 and TRBJ1-4, with D unresolved. V lost 3 bases and J lost 3, with 5 bases in between. Germline-derived CDR1 and CDR2 are MGHDK and SYGVNS. The length of the CDR3 is 13 residues.

The rearrangement joins TRBV7-9 to TRBJ2-1; TRBD1 matches 11 bases. V was clipped by 4 bases and J by 0 bases; unmatched bases: 5. Germline CDR1 and CDR2: SEHNR and FQNEAQ (reference sequence). The CDR3 has 17 residues. This CDR3 reads CASSWQGQGGSYNEQFF. CDR3 nucleotide sequence: TGTGCCAGCAGCTGGCAGGGACAGGGGGGCTCCTACAATGAGCAGTTCTTC.

This clone was found a few times. The chain links TRBV27 to TRBJ1-2; 9 bases map to TRBD1. CDR1 is MNHEY, CDR2 SMNVEV, per germline (reference sequence). With 3 bases clipped from V and 4 bases from J, the junction kept 6 bases outside the gene matches. There are 15 residues in the CDR3. In DNA form, the CDR3 reads TGTGCCAGCAGTTTTGGACAGGGGCCATCCTATGGCTACACCTTC. It encodes CASSFGQGPSYGYTF.

The chain has TRBV29-1 and TRBJ1-2, with 8 bases lining up with TRBD1. Germline V gene sequence: CDR1 SQVTM, CDR2 ANQGSEA. CDR3 length: 14 amino acids. The J segment lost 4 bases and the V segment lost 6 bases, leaving 10 bases of the junction unmatched. The CDR3 coding sequence is TGCAGCGTCTCCTCAGGGGGCGATGTCTATGGCTACACCTTC. Translated: CSVSSGGDVYGYTF.

The J gene is TRBJ2-1, the V gene TRBV7-9; 11 bases align to TRBD2. V shed 2 bases and J 8 bases; nucleotides not matched to a gene: 5. Germline CDR1 SEHNR, CDR2 FQNEAQ (reference sequence). The CDR3 totals 15 residues. CDR3 protein: CASSLRLAGFDEQFF. In nucleotides, the CDR3 is TGTGCCAGCAGCTTAAGACTAGCGGGATTCGATGAGCAGTTCTTC. Full variable domain (outside the CDR3, taken from reference TRBV7-9 and TRBJ2-1): DTGVSQNPRHKITKRGQNVTFRCDPISEHNRLYWYRQTLGQGPEFLTYFQNEAQLEKSRLLSDRFSAERPKGSFSTLEIQRTEQGDSAMYLCASSLRLAGFDEQFFGPGTRLTVL.

The J gene is TRBJ2-2, the V gene TRBV11-2, with a possible D match to TRBD1 (6 bases). Germline values: CDR1 SGHAT, CDR2 FQNNGV. With 7 bases removed from V and 4 bases from J, the gap between germline ends came to 13 bases. The CDR3 covers 14 residues. CDR3 loop: CASTNLQGTGELFF. DNA of the CDR3: TGTGCCAGCACGAATCTACAGGGCACCGGGGAGCTGTTTTTT.

The rearrangement links TRBV28 to TRBJ1-1; no clear D gene. V was clipped by 7 bases and J by 0 bases, with 9 bases between them. The CDR3 extends over 13 amino acids. Germline-derived CDR1 and CDR2 are MDHEN and SYDVKM. Here the CDR3 reads CASILQLNTEAFF. The DNA for the CDR3 is TGTGCCAGCATCTTACAACTGAACACTGAAGCTTTCTTT.

The rearrangement links TRBV28 to TRBJ2-7; TRBD2 aligns across 11 bases. The CDR3 is 16 amino acids. The germline V gene encodes CDR1 MDHEN and CDR2 SYDVKM. V dropped 5 bases and J dropped 1; count of bases not matched to a gene: 7. CDR3 protein: CASSLTSGSWSYEQYF. For the CDR3, the DNA is TGTGCCAGCAGTCTAACTAGCGGGAGCTGGTCCTACGAGCAGTACTTC.

V and J are TRBV5-8 and TRBJ1-2; 7 bases map to TRBD1. The CDR3 spans 15 residues. The V gene's germline CDR1 is SGHTS and CDR2 YDEGEE. V was clipped by 6 bases and J by 4 bases; unmatched bases: 12. This chain's CDR3 is CASISTGPPLYGYTF. The CDR3 nucleotides are TGTGCCAGCATCTCGACAGGGCCCCCTCTCTATGGCTACACCTTC. Full variable domain (missing parts from reference TRBV5-8 and TRBJ1-2): EAGVTQSPTHLIKTRGQQATLRCSPISGHTSVYWYQQALGLGLQFLLWYDEGEERNRGNFPPRFSGRQFPNYSSELNVNALELEDSALYLCASISTGPPLYGYTFGSGTRLTVV.

The J gene is TRBJ1-1, the V gene TRBV6-6; possibly TRBD1 for D (5 bases). V lost 2 bases and J lost 1, with 8 bases in between. Germline CDR1 and CDR2: MNHNY and SVGAGI (reference sequence). This CDR3 has 14 residues. CDR3 residues: CASSYAQGNTEAFF. CDR3 DNA: TGTGCCAGCAGTTACGCCCAGGGGAACACTGAAGCTTTCTTT.

The genes are TRBV7-9 and TRBJ1-1; 8 bases map to TRBD1. The CDR3 has 14 amino acids. Germline V gives CDR1 SEHNR, CDR2 FQNEAQ (reference sequence). Germline trimming cut 1 base from V and 8 bases from J; bases unmatched to any gene: 6. CDR3 nucleotide sequence: TGTGCCAGCAGCTTAGGGGCCGGACAGGGAGAAGCTTTCTTT. It yields the protein CASSLGAGQGEAFF.

This CDR3 reads CASSLGRGRARNQPQHF. The CDR3 nucleotides are TGTGCCAGCAGCTTAGGGAGAGGCAGGGCTCGCAATCAGCCCCAGCATTTT. The chain is built from TRBV7-8 and TRBJ1-5; weak D call: TRBD1 (5 bases). Germline loops: CDR1 SGHVS, CDR2 FQNEAQ. V dropped 1 base and J dropped 2 bases, with 15 bases sitting between them. The CDR3 is 17 amino acids.

The V and J genes are TRBV9 and TRBJ2-7, with TRBD1 matching over 7 bases. Germline V gene sequence: CDR1 SGDLS, CDR2 YYNGEE. V trimming: 0 bases; J trimming: 4 bases; junction bases outside the gene matches: 4. The CDR3 consists of 14 residues. The CDR3 protein is CASSVGTGNYEQYF. The CDR3 DNA reads TGTGCCAGCAGCGTAGGGACAGGCAATTACGAGCAGTACTTC.

V usage is TRBV28 and J usage is TRBJ1-2; perhaps TRBD1 as D (5 bases). The germline V gene has CDR1 MDHEN and CDR2 SYDVKM. Trimming removed 10 bases from V and 0 bases from J, with 9 bases in between. The CDR3 is 12 residues long. CDR3 bases: TGTGCCATCAGGGCCCCTAACTATGGCTACACCTTC. It is translated as CAIRAPNYGYTF.

This chain uses TRBV18 with TRBJ2-7, with a tentative D call TRBD2 (6 bases). This CDR3 spans 12 amino acids. Trimming left V 1 base short and J 7 bases short, with 8 bases between. The germline V gene encodes CDR1 KGHSH and CDR2 LQKENI. CDR3 DNA: TGTGCCAGCTCACCACTTCGGGGGGAGCAGTACTTC. Its protein product is CASSPLRGEQYF.

The chain combines TRBV5-1 with TRBJ1-5; D is uncertain. Trimming took off 5 bases at V and 2 bases at J, with 14 bases between the two ends. Germline V gives CDR1 SGHRS, CDR2 YFSETQ. The CDR3 loop spans 15 amino acids. The CDR3 region has the DNA TGCGCCAGCAGTCTTCAAGGTGAGGGCAATCAGCCCCAGCATTTT. Translating it yields CASSLQGEGNQPQHF.

V gene TRBV30 combines with J gene TRBJ1-6, with D perhaps TRBD1 (6 bases). This CDR3 contains 16 residues. Trimming shortened V by 4 bases and J by 0 bases, and 13 bases separated the two germline ends. Germline V lookup: CDR1 GTSNPN, CDR2 SVGIG (reference sequence). CDR3 in DNA: TGTGCCTGGACCCCTGGACAGAGCTCCTATAATTCACCCCTCCACTTT. It yields the protein CAWTPGQSSYNSPLHF.

The chain is built from TRBV11-2 and TRBJ2-5; 9 bases line up with TRBD2. CDR1 is SGHAT and CDR2 is FQNNGV in the germline V gene. The CDR3 extends over 16 amino acids. The ends lost 5 bases at V and 2 bases at J; junction bases unmatched: 9. CDR3 region: CASSLRLAVGQETQYF. The CDR3 bases are TGTGCCAGCAGCCTAAGACTAGCGGTAGGGCAAGAGACCCAGTACTTC.

The chain is built from TRBV7-9 and TRBJ2-4, with TRBD2 matching 9 bases. Germline trimming cut 1 base from V and 7 bases from J; bases unmatched to any gene: 11. Per the germline V gene, CDR1 is SEHNR and CDR2 is FQNEAQ (reference sequence). The CDR3 runs to 17 residues. The CDR3 reads CASSLGLGSGSSNIQYF. CDR3 DNA: TGTGCCAGCAGCTTAGGGTTGGGTAGCGGGAGCTCTAACATTCAGTACTTC.

This clone was detected only a few times. The chain employs TRBV6-5 and TRBJ2-2, with 7 positions matching TRBD1. Germline values: CDR1 MNHEY, CDR2 SVGAGI. There are 16 residues in the CDR3. V shed 0 bases and J 4 bases; nucleotides not matched to a gene: 5. Here the CDR3 DNA reads TGTGCCAGCAGTTACTCAAGGGGGCAGGGCACCGGGGAGCTGTTTTTT. Its translation: CASSYSRGQGTGELFF.

The V and J genes are TRBV7-9 and TRBJ2-7, with D perhaps matching TRBD2 (5 bases). The V gene's germline CDR1 is SEHNR and CDR2 FQNEAQ (reference sequence). V gave up 4 bases and J gave up 2 bases, with 9 bases separating them. The CDR3 is 13 residues long. CDR3 amino acids: CASSWRSAYEQYF. The CDR3 DNA reads as TGTGCCAGCAGCTGGAGGTCGGCCTACGAGCAGTACTTC.

This clone was detected once. The chain has TRBV11-3 and TRBJ2-1; 8 bases align to TRBD2. The CDR3 extends over 16 amino acids. V shed 5 bases and J 2 bases; nucleotides not matched to a gene: 8. Germline lookup yields CDR1 SGHNT and CDR2 YENEEA. The CDR3 loop is CASSKAGLGTYNEQFF. CDR3 coding DNA: TGTGCCAGCAGCAAAGCGGGACTAGGGACCTACAATGAGCAGTTCTTC. Filled out from reference TRBV11-3 and TRBJ2-1, the complete variable domain reads EAGVVQSPRYKIIEKKQPVAFWCNPISGHNTLYWYLQNLGQGPELLIRYENEEAVDDSQLPKDRFSAERLKGVDSTLKIQPAELGDSAVYLCASSKAGLGTYNEQFFGPGTRLTVL.